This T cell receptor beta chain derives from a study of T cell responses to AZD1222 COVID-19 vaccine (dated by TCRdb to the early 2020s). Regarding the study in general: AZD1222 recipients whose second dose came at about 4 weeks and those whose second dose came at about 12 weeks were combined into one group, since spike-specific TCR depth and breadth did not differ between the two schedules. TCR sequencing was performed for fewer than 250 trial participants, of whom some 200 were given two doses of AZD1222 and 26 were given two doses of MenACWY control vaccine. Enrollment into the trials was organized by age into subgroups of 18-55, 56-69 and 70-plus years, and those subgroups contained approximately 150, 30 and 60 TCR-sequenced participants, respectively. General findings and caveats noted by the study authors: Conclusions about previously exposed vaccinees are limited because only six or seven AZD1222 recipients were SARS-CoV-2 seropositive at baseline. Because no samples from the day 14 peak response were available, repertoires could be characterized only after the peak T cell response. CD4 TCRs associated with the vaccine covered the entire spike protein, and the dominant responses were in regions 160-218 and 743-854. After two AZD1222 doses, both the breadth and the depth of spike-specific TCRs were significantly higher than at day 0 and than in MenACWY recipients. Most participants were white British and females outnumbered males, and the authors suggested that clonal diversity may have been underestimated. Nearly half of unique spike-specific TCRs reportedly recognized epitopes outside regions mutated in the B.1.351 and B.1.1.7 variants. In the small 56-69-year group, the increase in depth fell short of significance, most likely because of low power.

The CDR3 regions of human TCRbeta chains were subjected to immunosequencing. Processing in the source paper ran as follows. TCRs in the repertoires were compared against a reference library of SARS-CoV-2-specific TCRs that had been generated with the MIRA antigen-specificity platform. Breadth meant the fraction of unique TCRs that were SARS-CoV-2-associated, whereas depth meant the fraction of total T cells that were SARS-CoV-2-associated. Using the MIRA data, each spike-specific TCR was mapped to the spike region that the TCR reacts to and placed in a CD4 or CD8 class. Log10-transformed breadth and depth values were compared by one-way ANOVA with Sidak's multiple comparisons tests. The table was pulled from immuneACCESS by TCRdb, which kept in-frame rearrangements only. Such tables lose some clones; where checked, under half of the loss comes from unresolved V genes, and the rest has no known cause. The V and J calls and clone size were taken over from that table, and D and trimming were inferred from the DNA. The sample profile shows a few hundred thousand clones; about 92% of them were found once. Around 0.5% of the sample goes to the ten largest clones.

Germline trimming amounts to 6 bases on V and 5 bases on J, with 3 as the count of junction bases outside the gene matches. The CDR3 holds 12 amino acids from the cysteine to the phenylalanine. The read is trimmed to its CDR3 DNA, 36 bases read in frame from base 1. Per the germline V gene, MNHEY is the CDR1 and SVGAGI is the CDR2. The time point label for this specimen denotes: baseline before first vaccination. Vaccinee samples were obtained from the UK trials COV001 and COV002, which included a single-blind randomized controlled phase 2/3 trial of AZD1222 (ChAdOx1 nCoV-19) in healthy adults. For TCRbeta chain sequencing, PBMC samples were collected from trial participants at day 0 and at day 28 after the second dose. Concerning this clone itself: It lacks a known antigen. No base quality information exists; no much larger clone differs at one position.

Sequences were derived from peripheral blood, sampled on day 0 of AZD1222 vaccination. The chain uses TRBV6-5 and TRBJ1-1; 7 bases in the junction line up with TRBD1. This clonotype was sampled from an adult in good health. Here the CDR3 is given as CASRSTGTEAFF. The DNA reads TGTGCCAGCAGATCGACAGGGACTGAAGCTTTCTTT.